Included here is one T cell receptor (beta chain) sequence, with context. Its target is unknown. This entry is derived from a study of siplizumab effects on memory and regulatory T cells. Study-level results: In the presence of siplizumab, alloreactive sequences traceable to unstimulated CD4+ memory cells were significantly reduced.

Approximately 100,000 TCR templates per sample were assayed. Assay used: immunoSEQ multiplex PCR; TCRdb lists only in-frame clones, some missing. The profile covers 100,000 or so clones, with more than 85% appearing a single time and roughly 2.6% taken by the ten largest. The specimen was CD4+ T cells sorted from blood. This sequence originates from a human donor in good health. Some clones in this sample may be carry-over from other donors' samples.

For the CDR3, the DNA is TGTGCCATCAGTGAAGGGGACGTCAACTACGAGCAGTACTTC. Translation gives CAISEGDVNYEQYF. V usage is TRBV10-3 and J usage is TRBJ2-7; D tentatively reads TRBD1 or TRBD2 (5 bases each). The V end lost 3 bases, the J end lost 3 bases, and 12 bases lay between the germline ends. CDR3 size: 14 residues. In germline, CDR1 is ENHRY, CDR2 SYGVKD.